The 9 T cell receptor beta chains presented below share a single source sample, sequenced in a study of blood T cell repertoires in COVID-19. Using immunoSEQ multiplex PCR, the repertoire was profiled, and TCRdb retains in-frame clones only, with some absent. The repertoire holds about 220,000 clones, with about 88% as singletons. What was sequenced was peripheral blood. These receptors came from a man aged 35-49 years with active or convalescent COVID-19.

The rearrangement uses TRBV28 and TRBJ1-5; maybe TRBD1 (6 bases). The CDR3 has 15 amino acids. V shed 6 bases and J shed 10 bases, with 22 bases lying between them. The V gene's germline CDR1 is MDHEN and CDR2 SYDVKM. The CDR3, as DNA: TGTGCCAGCAGACCGATTGACAGGAACGATATTCCCCAGCATTTT. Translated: CASRPIDRNDIPQHF.

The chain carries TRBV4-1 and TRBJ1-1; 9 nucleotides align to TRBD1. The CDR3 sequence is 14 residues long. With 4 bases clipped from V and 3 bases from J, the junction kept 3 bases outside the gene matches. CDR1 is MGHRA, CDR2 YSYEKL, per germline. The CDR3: CASSPDRGYTEAFF. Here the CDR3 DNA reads TGCGCCAGCAGCCCGGACAGGGGATACACTGAAGCTTTCTTT.

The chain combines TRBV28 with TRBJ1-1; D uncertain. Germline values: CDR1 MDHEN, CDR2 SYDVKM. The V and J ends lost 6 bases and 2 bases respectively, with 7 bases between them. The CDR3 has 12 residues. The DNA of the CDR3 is TGTGCCAGCAGCCTACCCAACACTGAAGCTTTCTTT. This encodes CASSLPNTEAFF. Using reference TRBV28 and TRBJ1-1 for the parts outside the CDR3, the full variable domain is DVKVTQSSRYLVKRTGEKVFLECVQDMDHENMFWYRQDPGLGLRLIYFSYDVKMKEKGDIPEGYSVSREKKERFSLILESASTNQTSMYLCASSLPNTEAFFGQGTRLTVV.

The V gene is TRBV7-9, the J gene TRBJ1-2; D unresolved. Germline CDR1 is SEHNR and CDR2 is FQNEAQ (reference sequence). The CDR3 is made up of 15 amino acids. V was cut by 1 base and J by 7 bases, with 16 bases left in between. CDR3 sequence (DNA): TGTGCCAGCAGCTTAGATAATCTGGGTACGGGTGGCTACACCTTC. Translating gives CASSLDNLGTGGYTF. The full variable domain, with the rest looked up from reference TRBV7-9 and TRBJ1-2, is DTGVSQNPRHKITKRGQNVTFRCDPISEHNRLYWYRQTLGQGPEFLTYFQNEAQLEKSRLLSDRFSAERPKGSFSTLEIQRTEQGDSAMYLCASSLDNLGTGGYTFGSGTRLTVV.

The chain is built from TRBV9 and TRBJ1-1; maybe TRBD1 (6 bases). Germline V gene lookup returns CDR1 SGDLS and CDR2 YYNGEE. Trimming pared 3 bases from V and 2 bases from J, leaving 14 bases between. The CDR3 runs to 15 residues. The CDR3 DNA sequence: TGTGCCAGCAGCGGACGGGACACCATAAACACTGAAGCTTTCTTT. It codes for CASSGRDTINTEAFF. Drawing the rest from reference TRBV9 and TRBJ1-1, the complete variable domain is DSGVTQTPKHLITATGQRVTLRCSPRSGDLSVYWYQQSLDQGLQFLIQYYNGEERAKGNILERFSAQQFPDLHSELNLSSLELGDSALYFCASSGRDTINTEAFFGQGTRLTVV.

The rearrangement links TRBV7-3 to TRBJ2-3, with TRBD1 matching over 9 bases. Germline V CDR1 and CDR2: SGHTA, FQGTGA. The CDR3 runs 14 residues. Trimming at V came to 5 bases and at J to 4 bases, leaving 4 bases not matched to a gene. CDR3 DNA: TGTGCCAGCAGCATCACAGGGGGCGCAGATACGCAGTATTTT. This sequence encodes CASSITGGADTQYF.

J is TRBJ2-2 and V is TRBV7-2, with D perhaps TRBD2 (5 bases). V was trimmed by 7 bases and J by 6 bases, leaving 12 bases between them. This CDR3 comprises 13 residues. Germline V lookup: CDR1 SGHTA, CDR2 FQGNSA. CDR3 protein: CASTPLRAGELFF. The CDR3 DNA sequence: TGTGCCAGCACACCATTGAGGGCCGGGGAGCTGTTTTTT.

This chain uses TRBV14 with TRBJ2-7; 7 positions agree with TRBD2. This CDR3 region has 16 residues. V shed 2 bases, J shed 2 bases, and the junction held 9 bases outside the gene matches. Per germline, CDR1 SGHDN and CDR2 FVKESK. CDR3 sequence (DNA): TGTGCCAGCAGCCAAATTGGCGCTAGCGGACCCTACGAGCAGTACTTC. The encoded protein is CASSQIGASGPYEQYF.

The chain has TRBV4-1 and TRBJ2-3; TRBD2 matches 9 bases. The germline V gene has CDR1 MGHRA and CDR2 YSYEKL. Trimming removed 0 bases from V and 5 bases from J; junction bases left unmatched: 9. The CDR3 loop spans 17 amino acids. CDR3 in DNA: TGCGCCAGCAGCCAAGATGATTGGCGGGAGGGCGGAGATACGCAGTATTTT. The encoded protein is CASSQDDWREGGDTQYF.